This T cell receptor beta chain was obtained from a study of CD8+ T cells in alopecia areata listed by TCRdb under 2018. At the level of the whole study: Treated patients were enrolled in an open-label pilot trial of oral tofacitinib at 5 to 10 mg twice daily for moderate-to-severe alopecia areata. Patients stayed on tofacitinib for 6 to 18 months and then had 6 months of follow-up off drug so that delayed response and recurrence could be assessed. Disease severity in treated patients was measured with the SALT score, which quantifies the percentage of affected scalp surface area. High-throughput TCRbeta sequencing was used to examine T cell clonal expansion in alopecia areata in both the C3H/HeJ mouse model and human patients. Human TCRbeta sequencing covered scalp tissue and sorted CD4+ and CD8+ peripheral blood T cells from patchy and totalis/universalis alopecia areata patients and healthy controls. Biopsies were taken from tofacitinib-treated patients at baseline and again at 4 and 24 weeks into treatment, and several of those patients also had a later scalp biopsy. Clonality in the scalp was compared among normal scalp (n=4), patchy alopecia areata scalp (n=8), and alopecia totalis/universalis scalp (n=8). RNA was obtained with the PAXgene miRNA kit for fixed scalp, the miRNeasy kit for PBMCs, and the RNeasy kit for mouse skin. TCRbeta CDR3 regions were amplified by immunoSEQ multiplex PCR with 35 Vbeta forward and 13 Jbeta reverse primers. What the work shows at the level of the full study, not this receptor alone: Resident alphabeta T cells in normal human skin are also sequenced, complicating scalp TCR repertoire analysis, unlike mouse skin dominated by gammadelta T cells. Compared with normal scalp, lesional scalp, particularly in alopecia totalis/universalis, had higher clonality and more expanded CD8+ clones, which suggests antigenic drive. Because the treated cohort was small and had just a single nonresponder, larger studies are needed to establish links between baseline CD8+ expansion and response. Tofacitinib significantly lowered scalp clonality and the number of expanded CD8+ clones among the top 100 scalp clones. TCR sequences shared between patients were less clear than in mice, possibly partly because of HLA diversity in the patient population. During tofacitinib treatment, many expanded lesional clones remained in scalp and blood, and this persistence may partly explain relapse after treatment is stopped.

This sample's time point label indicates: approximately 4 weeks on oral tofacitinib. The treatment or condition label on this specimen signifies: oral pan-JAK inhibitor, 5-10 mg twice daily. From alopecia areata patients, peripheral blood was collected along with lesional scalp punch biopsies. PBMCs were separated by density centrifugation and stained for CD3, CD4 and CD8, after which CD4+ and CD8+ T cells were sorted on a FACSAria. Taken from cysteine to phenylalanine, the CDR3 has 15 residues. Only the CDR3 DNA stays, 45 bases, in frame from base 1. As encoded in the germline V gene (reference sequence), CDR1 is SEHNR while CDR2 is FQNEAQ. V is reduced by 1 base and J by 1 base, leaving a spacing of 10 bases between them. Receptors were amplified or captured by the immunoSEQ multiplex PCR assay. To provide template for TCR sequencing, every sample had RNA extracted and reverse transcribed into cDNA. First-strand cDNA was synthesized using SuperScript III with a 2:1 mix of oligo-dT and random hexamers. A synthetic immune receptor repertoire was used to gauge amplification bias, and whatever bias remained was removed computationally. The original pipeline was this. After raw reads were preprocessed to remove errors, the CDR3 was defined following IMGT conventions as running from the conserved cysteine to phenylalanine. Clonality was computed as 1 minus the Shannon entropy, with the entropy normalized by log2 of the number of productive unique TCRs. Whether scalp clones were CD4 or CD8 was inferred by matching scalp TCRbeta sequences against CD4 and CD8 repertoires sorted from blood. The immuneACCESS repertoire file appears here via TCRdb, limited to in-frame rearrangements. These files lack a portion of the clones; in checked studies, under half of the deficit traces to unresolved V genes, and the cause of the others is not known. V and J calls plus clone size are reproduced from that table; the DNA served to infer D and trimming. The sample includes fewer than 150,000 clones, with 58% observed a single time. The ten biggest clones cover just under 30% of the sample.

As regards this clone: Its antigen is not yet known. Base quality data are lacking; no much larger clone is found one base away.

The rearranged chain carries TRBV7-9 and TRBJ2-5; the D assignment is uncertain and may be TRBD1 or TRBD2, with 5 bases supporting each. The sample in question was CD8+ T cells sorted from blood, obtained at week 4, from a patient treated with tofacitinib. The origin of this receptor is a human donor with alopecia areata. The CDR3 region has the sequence CASSLDVGVQETQYF. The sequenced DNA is TGTGCCAGCAGCTTAGACGTGGGGGTCCAAGAGACCCAGTACTTC.